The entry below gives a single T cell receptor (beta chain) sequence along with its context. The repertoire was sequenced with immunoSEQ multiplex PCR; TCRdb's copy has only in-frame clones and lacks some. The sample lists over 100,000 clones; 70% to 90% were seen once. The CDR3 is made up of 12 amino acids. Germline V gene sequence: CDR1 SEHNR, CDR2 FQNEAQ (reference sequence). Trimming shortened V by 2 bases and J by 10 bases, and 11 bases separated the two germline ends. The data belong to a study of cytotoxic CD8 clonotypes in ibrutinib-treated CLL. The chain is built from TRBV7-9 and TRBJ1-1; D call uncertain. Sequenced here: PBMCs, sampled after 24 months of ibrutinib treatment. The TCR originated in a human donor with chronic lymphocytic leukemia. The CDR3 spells CASSLSIIGAFF. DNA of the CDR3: TGTGCCAGCAGCTTATCAATAATTGGAGCTTTCTTT.